This T cell receptor (beta chain) stems from a study of cytomegalovirus exposure and HLA in healthy donors. Study findings and constraints: Most TCR sequences showed up rarely, but some public TCRs showed up in many donors. According to reports, the classifier identified cytomegalovirus status with high specificity and sensitivity. Investigators reported 150 to 200 TCR beta chains as tied to cytomegalovirus. According to a later analysis, most TCR beta chains associated with CMV appeared HLA-restricted.

In the case of this clone: The antigen remains undetermined.

Germline V gene data show CDR1 as MNHNY and CDR2 as SVGAGI (reference sequence). The CDR3 has 13 residues. V was cut by 4 bases and J by 2 bases, with 8 bases left in between. The PCR used 60 Vbeta and 13 Jbeta primers. Data came from immunoSEQ multiplex PCR; TCRdb stores just in-frame clones and leaves some out. The sample includes 120,000 to 150,000 clones. V gene TRBV6-6 combines with J gene TRBJ1-2, with D unclear. The source material was PBMCs. The TCR originated in a woman aged 18 to 35 in good health and CMV-seronegative. DNA for the CDR3: TGTGCCAGCAGTTCCGGGTCCAACTATGGCTACACCTTC. Translated: CASSSGSNYGYTF.